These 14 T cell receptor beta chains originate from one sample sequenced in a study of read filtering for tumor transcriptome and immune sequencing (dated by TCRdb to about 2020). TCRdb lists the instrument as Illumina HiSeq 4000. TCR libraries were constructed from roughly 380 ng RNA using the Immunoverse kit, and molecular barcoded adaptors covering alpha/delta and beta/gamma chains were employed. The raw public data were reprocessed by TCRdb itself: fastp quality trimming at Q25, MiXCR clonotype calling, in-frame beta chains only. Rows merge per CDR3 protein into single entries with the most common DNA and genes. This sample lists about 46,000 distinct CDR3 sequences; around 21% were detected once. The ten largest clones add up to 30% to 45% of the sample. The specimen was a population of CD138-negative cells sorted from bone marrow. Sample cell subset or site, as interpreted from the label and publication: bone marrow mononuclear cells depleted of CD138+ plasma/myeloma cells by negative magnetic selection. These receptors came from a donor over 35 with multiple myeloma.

The CDR3 region has the DNA TGTGCCAGCACCACCCTCGGACAGCCTTATGGCTACACCTTC. Translating it yields CASTTLGQPYGYTF. The V call is TRBV12-3 or TRBV12-4, the J call TRBJ1-2; D possibly corresponds to TRBD1 (6 bases). Trimming removed 7 bases at V and 5 bases at J, with 17 bases between. CDR3 length: 14 residues.

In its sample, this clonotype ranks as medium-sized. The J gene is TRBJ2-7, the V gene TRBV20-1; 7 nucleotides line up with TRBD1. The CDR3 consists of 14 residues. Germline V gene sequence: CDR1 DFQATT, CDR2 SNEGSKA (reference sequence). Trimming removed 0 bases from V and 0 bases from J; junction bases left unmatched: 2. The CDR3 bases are TGCAGTGCTAGAGAGTGGGACAGCTCCTACGAGCAGTACTTC. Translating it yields CSAREWDSSYEQYF.

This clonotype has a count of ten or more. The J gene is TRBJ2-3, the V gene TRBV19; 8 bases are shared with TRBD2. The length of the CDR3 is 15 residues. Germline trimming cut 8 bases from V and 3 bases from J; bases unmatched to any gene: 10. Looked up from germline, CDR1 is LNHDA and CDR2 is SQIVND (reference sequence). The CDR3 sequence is CASSVVAGRTDTQYF. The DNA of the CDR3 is TGTGCCAGTTCGGTGGTAGCGGGACGAACAGATACGCAGTATTTT.

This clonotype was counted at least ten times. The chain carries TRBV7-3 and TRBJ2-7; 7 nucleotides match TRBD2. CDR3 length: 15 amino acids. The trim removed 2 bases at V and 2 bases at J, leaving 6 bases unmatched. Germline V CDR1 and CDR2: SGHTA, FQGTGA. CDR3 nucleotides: TGTGCCAGCAGCTTAGGTAGCGGGCAAACCTACGAGCAGTACTTC. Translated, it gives CASSLGSGQTYEQYF. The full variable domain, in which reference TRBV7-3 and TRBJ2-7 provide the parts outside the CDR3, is GAGVSQTPSNKVTEKGKYVELRCDPISGHTALYWYRQSLGQGPEFLIYFQGTGAADDSGLPNDRFFAVRPEGSVSTLKIQRTERGDSAVYLCASSLGSGQTYEQYFGPGTRLTVT.

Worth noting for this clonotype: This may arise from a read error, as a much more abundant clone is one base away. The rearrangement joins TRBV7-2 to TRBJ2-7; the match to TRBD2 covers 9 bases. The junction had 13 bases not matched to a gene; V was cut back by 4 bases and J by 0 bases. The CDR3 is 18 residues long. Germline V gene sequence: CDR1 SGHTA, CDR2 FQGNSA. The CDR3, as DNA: TGTGCCAGCAGCTCCCAACTGGCTAGCGGGGTTAGCTCCTACGAGCAGTACTTC. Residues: CASSSQLASGVSSYEQYF.

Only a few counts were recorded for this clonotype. This CDR3 reads CASSSPGGDTEAFF. As DNA, the CDR3 is TGCGCCAGCAGCTCCCCAGGGGGCGACACTGAAGCTTTCTTT. The chain has TRBV5-1 and TRBJ1-1; TRBD1 matches at 8 bases. The V segment lost 3 bases and the J segment 3 bases; nucleotides outside the gene matches: 4. Germline CDR1 is SGHRS and CDR2 is YFSETQ. The CDR3 extends over 14 amino acids.

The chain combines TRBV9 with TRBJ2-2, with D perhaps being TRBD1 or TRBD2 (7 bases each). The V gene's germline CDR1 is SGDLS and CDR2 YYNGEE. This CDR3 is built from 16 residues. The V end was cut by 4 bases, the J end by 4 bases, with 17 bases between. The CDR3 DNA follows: TGTGCCAGCAGCCAGGGGGGGACCGGGATCACCGGGGAGCTGTTTTTT. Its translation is CASSQGGTGITGELFF.

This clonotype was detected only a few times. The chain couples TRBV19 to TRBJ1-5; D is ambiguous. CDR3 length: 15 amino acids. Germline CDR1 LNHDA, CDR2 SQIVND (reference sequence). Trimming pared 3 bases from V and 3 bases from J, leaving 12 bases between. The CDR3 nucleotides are TGTGCCAGTAGTATTGGGAGGAACGTCAATCAGCCCCAGCATTTT. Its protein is CASSIGRNVNQPQHF.

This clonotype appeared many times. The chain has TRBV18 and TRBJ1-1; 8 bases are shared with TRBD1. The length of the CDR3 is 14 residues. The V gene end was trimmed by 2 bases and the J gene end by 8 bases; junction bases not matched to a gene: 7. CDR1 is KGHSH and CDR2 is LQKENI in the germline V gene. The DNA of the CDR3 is TGTGCCAGCTCACCAGGCCAGGGGGCGGGAGAAGCTTTCTTT. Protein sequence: CASSPGQGAGEAFF.

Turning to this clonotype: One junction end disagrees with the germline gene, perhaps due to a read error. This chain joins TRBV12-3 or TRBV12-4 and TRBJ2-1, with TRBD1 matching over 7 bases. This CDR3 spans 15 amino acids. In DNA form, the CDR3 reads TGTGCCTGCAGTTGGGTACCGGGACAGAACAATGAGCAGTTCTTC. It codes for CACSWVPGQNNEQFF.

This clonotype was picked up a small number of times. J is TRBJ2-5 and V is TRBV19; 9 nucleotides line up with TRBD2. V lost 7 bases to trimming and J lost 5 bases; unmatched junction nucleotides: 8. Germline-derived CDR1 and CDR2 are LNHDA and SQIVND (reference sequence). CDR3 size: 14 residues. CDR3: CASKGTSHLETQYF. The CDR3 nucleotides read TGTGCCAGTAAAGGGACTAGCCATCTGGAGACCCAGTACTTC.

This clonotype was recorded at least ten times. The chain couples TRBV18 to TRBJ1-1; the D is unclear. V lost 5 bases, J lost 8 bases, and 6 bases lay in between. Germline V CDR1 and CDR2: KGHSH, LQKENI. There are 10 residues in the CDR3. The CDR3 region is CASSFNEAFF. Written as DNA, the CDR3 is TGTGCCAGCTCATTCAACGAAGCTTTCTTT.

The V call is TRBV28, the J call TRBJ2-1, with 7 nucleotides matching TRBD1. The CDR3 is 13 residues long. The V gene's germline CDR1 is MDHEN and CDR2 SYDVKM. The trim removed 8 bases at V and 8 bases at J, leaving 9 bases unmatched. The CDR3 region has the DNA TGTGCCAGCGGGAGACAGGGAACGGATGAGCAGTTCTTC. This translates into CASGRQGTDEQFF. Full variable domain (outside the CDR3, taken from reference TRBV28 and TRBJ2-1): DVKVTQSSRYLVKRTGEKVFLECVQDMDHENMFWYRQDPGLGLRLIYFSYDVKMKEKGDIPEGYSVSREKKERFSLILESASTNQTSMYLCASGRQGTDEQFFGPGTRLTVL.

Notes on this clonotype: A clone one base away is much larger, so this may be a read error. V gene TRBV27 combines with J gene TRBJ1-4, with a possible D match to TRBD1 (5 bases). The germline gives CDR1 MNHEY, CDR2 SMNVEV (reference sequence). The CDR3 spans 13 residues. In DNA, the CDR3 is TGTGCCGGCAGTTCGCAGGGCAATGAAAAACTGTTTTTT. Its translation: CAGSSQGNEKLFF.